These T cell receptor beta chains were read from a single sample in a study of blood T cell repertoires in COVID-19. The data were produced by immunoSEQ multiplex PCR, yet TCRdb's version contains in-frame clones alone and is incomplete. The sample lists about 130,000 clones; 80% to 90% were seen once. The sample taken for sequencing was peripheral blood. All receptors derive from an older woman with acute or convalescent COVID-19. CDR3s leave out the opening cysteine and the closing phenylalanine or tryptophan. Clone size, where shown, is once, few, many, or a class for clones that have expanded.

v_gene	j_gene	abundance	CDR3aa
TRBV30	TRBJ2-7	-	AWSVGGPYEQY
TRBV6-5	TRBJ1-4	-	ASSYNLKGEKLF
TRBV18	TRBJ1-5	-	ASSGQGTGSQPQH
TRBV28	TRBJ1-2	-	ASSSKGQGRGGYT
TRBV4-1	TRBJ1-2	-	ASSQDVTATGYGYT
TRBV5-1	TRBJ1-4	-	ASSLRQGVDEKLF
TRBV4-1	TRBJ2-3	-	ASRLELAGGLSTDTQY
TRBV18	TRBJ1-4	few	ASSPLPTGRGLVEKLF
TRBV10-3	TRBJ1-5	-	AISESRSNQPQH
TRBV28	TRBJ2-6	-	ASSSAIPGLSSGANVLT
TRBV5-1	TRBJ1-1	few	ASSYGQGEAF
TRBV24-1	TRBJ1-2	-	ATSDPARDRGLSGRGYT
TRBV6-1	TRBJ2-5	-	ASKIGQGGRETQY
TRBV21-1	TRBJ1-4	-	ASTGHRRGKGNEKLF
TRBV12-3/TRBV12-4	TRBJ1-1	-	ASSLREAF
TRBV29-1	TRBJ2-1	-	SVETANEQF
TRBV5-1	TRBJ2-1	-	ASSLDGSRSYNEQF
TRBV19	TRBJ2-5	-	ASSIGGREKTQY
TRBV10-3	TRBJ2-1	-	AISVSGSEQF
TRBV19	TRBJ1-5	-	ASRYGQAPNQPQH
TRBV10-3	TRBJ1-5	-	AIRDPGQLNQPQH
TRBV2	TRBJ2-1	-	ASSNLARSSYNEQF
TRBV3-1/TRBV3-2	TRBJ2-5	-	ASSRGTGNIQETQY